This T cell receptor beta chain was captured by sequencing in a study of OX40 agonist ivuxolimab in advanced cancers. As to this clone: The antigen is unknown.

Trimming shortened V by 4 bases and J by 1 base, and 10 bases separated the two germline ends. There are 14 residues in the CDR3. Germline V gene lookup returns CDR1 LGHNA and CDR2 YNFKEQ. Study-wide findings and caveats: Also showing low normalized T-cell clonal expansion were some of the nonresponders.

Profiling relied on immunoSEQ multiplex PCR, and the TCRdb table lists in-frame clones only, not all of them. The repertoire consists of about 110,000 clones, with 91% occurring once and the leading ten covering about 1.2%. The TCR comes from an adult with an advanced solid tumor such as melanoma, head and neck, liver or kidney cancer. The material was CD4+ or CD8+ T cells sorted from blood, obtained in a trial of the OX40 agonist ivuxolimab. The chain has TRBV4-2 and TRBJ1-1; D unresolved. The CDR3 here is CASSLESGNTEAFF. In nucleotides, the CDR3 is TGTGCCAGCAGCCTAGAGAGTGGGAACACTGAAGCTTTCTTT.